This T cell receptor beta chain stems from a study of OX40 agonist ivuxolimab in advanced cancers. Generated by immunoSEQ multiplex PCR, the TCRdb table keeps only in-frame clones and is missing some. The sample has tens of thousands of clones, roughly 87% seen once; the top ten hold about 0.32%. Germline V gene data show CDR1 as MDHEN and CDR2 as SYDVKM. The germline V and J ends were trimmed by 4 bases and 0 bases, with 14 bases remaining between them. This CDR3 has 16 residues. This sample comprised CD4+ or CD8+ T cells sorted from blood, obtained in a trial of the OX40 agonist ivuxolimab. The rearrangement links TRBV28 to TRBJ2-3; the D call may be TRBD1 or TRBD2 (6 bases each). This clonotype was obtained from an adult with an advanced solid tumor such as melanoma, head and neck, liver or kidney cancer. CDR3 sequence (DNA): TGTGCCAGCAGTTCCTTCGGGGGCGGTAGCACAGATACGCAGTATTTT. Its protein is CASSSFGGGSTDTQYF.